The TCR beta chain under discussion was sequenced for a study of PD-L1 blockade in urothelial cancer. The assay was immunoSEQ multiplex PCR, and TCRdb's table has in-frame clones only and misses some. The repertoire has 130,000 or so clones, 70% to 85% of them found once; the top ten carry under 3.5%. As to time point: pretreatment peripheral blood. V lost 1 base and J lost 3, with 7 bases in between. Per germline, CDR1 LNHNV and CDR2 YYDKDF (reference sequence). The CDR3 covers 13 residues. This clone came up once. This clonotype was obtained from a man between 50 and 59 years old with urothelial cancer. V is TRBV15 and J is TRBJ2-7, with a weak D call TRBD1 (6 bases). The input for sequencing was PBMCs, taken around atezolizumab (anti-PD-L1) treatment. CDR3 in DNA: TGTGCCACCAGCAGAGGGGACAACTACGAGCAGTACTTC. Its protein product is CATSRGDNYEQYF.